This T cell receptor beta chain was recovered during a study of cytomegalovirus exposure and HLA in healthy donors. The PCR was carried out with 60 Vbeta primers and 13 Jbeta primers. Clones were sequenced by immunoSEQ multiplex PCR, and TCRdb holds only the in-frame ones, with some missing. This table holds around 120,000 clones, 79% found once. Within the sample, this clone is medium-sized. This TCR came from a woman between 35 and 50 years old in good health and CMV-seronegative. Specimen: PBMCs.

This chain's CDR3 is CASSPQSRDSFRLAKNIQYF. The CDR3 DNA reads TGTGCCAGCAGTCCCCAATCCCGGGACAGTTTCCGACTAGCCAAAAACATTCAGTACTTC. The genes are TRBV27 and TRBJ2-4; 7 bases are shared with TRBD1. CDR3 length: 20 amino acids. Germline V gene data show CDR1 as MNHEY and CDR2 as SMNVEV (reference sequence). Losses at the gene ends were 5 bases for V and 0 bases for J; bases not matched to a gene: 19.